These T cell receptor beta chains were read from a single sample in a study of shared clonotypes between healthy human individuals. Measured with immunoSEQ multiplex PCR; TCRdb has only the in-frame clones, and not every one. The sample lists 450,000 to 650,000 clones; 70% to 80% were seen once. The specimen sequenced was PBMCs. The receptors originated from a woman in her 40s in good health. Some clones in this sample may be carry-over from other donors' samples. CDR3s include the opening cysteine and the closing phenylalanine or tryptophan. D genes are given only for firm matches. Expanded clones get a size class; other rows say once, few or many, or leave the size out.

V: TRBV5-5
length: 17
D: TRBD2
size: NA
J: TRBJ2-2
CDR3: CASSQGTSGRAGGELFF
DNA: TGTGCCAGCAGCCAGGGGACTAGCGGGAGGGCCGGCGGGGAGCTGTTTTTT

V: TRBV23-1
length: 16
D: TRBD2
size: NA
J: TRBJ2-1
CDR3: CASSQVLAGGTNEQFF
DNA: TGCGCCAGCAGTCAAGTACTAGCGGGAGGGACCAATGAGCAGTTCTTC

V: TRBV11-2
length: 17
D: NA
size: few
J: TRBJ1-4
CDR3: CASSSTPSGGPHEKLFF
DNA: TGTGCCAGCAGCTCCACCCCCAGTGGGGGCCCGCATGAAAAACTGTTTTTT

V: TRBV6-1
length: 16
D: TRBD2
size: NA
J: TRBJ2-7
CDR3: CASSALAGGASYEQYF
DNA: TGTGCCAGCAGTGCACTAGCGGGAGGGGCCTCCTACGAGCAGTACTTC

V: TRBV10-3
length: 15
D: NA
size: NA
J: TRBJ1-1
CDR3: CAISESLGGYTEAFF
DNA: TGTGCCATCAGTGAGTCTTTAGGCGGGTACACTGAAGCTTTCTTT

V: TRBV7-9
length: 15
D: TRBD1
size: NA
J: TRBJ2-1
CDR3: CASSPDRGIYNEQFF
DNA: TGTGCCAGCAGCCCGGACAGGGGGATCTACAATGAGCAGTTCTTC

V: TRBV10-3
length: 13
D: TRBD1
size: NA
J: TRBJ1-6
CDR3: CAISGTGDSPLHF
DNA: TGTGCCATCAGCGGGACAGGGGATTCACCCCTCCACTTT

V: TRBV5-4
length: 16
D: TRBD2
size: NA
J: TRBJ2-1
CDR3: CASSGTGTSGAKEQFF
DNA: TGTGCCAGCAGCGGTACCGGGACTAGCGGTGCCAAGGAGCAGTTCTTC

V: TRBV6-6
length: 15
D: TRBD1
size: NA
J: TRBJ2-2
CDR3: CASSRTGVNTGELFF
DNA: TGTGCCAGCAGCCGGACAGGGGTGAACACCGGGGAGCTGTTTTTT

V: TRBV27
length: 15
D: NA
size: NA
J: TRBJ1-2
CDR3: CASSLSPSINYGYTF
DNA: TGTGCCAGCAGTTTATCGCCTTCAATCAACTATGGCTACACCTTC

V: TRBV27
length: 14
D: NA
size: NA
J: TRBJ2-3
CDR3: CASSLFSRPDTQYF
DNA: TGTGCCAGCAGTTTATTCTCTCGTCCAGATACGCAGTATTTT

V: TRBV7-9
length: 14
D: NA
size: NA
J: TRBJ1-1
CDR3: CASSLLRVNTEAFF
DNA: TGTGCCAGCAGCTTACTCAGGGTGAACACTGAAGCTTTCTTT

V: TRBV2
length: 14
D: TRBD2
size: NA
J: TRBJ2-7
CDR3: CASRSSGASYEQYF
DNA: TGTGCCAGCAGGTCTAGCGGGGCCTCCTACGAGCAGTACTTC

V: TRBV5-6
length: 17
D: TRBD1
size: NA
J: TRBJ2-1
CDR3: CASSIMTGTGDYNEQFF
DNA: TGTGCCAGCAGCATAATGACCGGGACAGGGGACTACAATGAGCAGTTCTTC

V: TRBV10-3
length: 13
D: TRBD2
size: NA
J: TRBJ2-7
CDR3: CAIGAGGAYEQYF
DNA: TGTGCCATCGGTGCGGGAGGCGCCTACGAGCAGTACTTC

V: TRBV7-9
length: 13
D: NA
size: NA
J: TRBJ1-1
CDR3: CASSLSGGQEAFF
DNA: TGTGCCAGCAGCTTAAGCGGCGGACAGGAAGCTTTCTTT

V: TRBV18
length: 13
D: NA
size: NA
J: TRBJ1-1
CDR3: CASSPTRGTEAFF
DNA: TGTGCCAGCTCACCAACTAGGGGAACTGAAGCTTTCTTT

V: TRBV10-3
length: 15
D: TRBD2
size: NA
J: TRBJ2-1
CDR3: CAISEMSGDYNEQFF
DNA: TGTGCCATCAGTGAGATGAGCGGGGACTACAATGAGCAGTTCTTC

V: TRBV30
length: 15
D: NA
size: NA
J: TRBJ1-5
CDR3: CAWSVGTDSLRPQHF
DNA: TGTGCCTGGAGTGTAGGGACGGACTCTCTTCGGCCCCAGCATTTT

V: TRBV2
length: 13
D: TRBD1
size: NA
J: TRBJ1-1
CDR3: CASTNDRETEAFF
DNA: TGTGCCAGCACTAATGACAGGGAAACTGAAGCTTTCTTT

V: TRBV19
length: 13
D: NA
size: NA
J: TRBJ1-5
CDR3: CASSIARGQPQHF
DNA: TGTGCCAGTAGTATAGCCAGGGGTCAGCCCCAGCATTTT

V: TRBV18
length: 21
D: TRBD2
size: NA
J: TRBJ2-2
CDR3: CASSLGLAGAPTPLNTGELFF
DNA: TGTGCCAGCTCACTGGGACTAGCGGGAGCTCCCACACCTCTGAACACCGGGGAGCTGTTTTTT

V: TRBV7-9
length: 16
D: NA
size: NA
J: TRBJ2-5
CDR3: CASSLGPREGKETQYF
DNA: TGTGCCAGCAGCTTAGGCCCCCGAGAGGGAAAAGAGACCCAGTACTTC

V: TRBV10-2
length: 13
D: NA
size: few
J: TRBJ1-5
CDR3: CASERPSLRAQHF
DNA: TGCGCCAGCGAGAGACCCAGTCTGAGGGCCCAGCATTTT

V: TRBV11-2
length: 13
D: NA
size: NA
J: TRBJ2-7
CDR3: CASSFATDYEQYF
DNA: TGTGCCAGCAGCTTCGCCACTGACTACGAGCAGTACTTC

V: TRBV2
length: 17
D: NA
size: NA
J: TRBJ2-1
CDR3: CASSQSPYRVGSNEQFF
DNA: TGTGCCAGCAGCCAGAGCCCTTACAGGGTAGGGTCCAATGAGCAGTTCTTC

V: TRBV4-1
length: 13
D: NA
size: NA
J: TRBJ1-2
CDR3: CASSQGPDYGYTF
DNA: TGCGCCAGCAGCCAAGGACCCGATTATGGCTACACCTTC

V: TRBV29-1
length: 16
D: NA
size: NA
J: TRBJ2-6
CDR3: CSVSSNIGSGANVLTF
DNA: TGCAGCGTTTCTTCGAACATCGGATCTGGGGCCAACGTCCTGACTTTC

V: TRBV7-9
length: 12
D: NA
size: few
J: TRBJ1-3
CDR3: CASSPSGNTIYF
DNA: TGTGCCAGCAGTCCCTCTGGAAACACCATATATTTT

V: TRBV11-2
length: 14
D: NA
size: NA
J: TRBJ1-2
CDR3: CASRPNFGDYGYTF
DNA: TGTGCCAGCAGACCCAATTTTGGGGACTATGGCTACACCTTC

V: TRBV10-3
length: 14
D: TRBD2
size: NA
J: TRBJ2-7
CDR3: CAIRAGGPSYEQYF
DNA: TGTGCCATCAGGGCGGGAGGGCCGTCCTACGAGCAGTACTTC

V: TRBV30
length: 13
D: NA
size: NA
J: TRBJ2-3
CDR3: CAWSGVSTDTQYF
DNA: TGTGCCTGGAGTGGGGTCAGCACAGATACGCAGTATTTT

V: TRBV28
length: 15
D: NA
size: NA
J: TRBJ1-1
CDR3: CASSLWFQGITEAFF
DNA: TGTGCCAGCAGTTTATGGTTCCAGGGAATCACTGAAGCTTTCTTT

V: TRBV6-6
length: 13
D: NA
size: NA
J: TRBJ1-1
CDR3: CASSAAVNTEAFF
DNA: TGTGCCAGCAGTGCCGCAGTGAACACTGAAGCTTTCTTT

V: TRBV5-1
length: 15
D: NA
size: NA
J: TRBJ2-3
CDR3: CASSLALLSTDTQYF
DNA: TGCGCCAGCAGCTTGGCGCTCTTAAGCACAGATACGCAGTATTTT

V: TRBV13
length: 14
D: NA
size: NA
J: TRBJ2-3
CDR3: CASSLGTRTDTQYF
DNA: TGTGCCAGCAGCTTAGGGACACGCACAGATACGCAGTATTTT

V: TRBV5-1
length: 16
D: NA
size: NA
J: TRBJ2-3
CDR3: CASAKGVERSTDTQYF
DNA: TGCGCCAGCGCCAAGGGGGTAGAAAGGAGCACAGATACGCAGTATTTT

V: TRBV19
length: 16
D: TRBD2
size: few
J: TRBJ2-3
CDR3: CASKRLAGAGTDTQYF
DNA: TGTGCCAGTAAGCGGCTAGCGGGAGCTGGAACAGATACGCAGTATTTT

V: TRBV14
length: 15
D: NA
size: NA
J: TRBJ2-7
CDR3: CASSQDPGHSYEQYF
DNA: TGTGCCAGCAGCCAAGACCCGGGGCACTCCTACGAGCAGTACTTC

V: TRBV6-1
length: 15
D: TRBD2
size: NA
J: TRBJ2-3
CDR3: CASRWEAGSTDTQYF
DNA: TGTGCCAGCCGATGGGAAGCGGGGTCAACAGATACGCAGTATTTT

V: TRBV5-1
length: 20
D: TRBD2
size: NA
J: TRBJ2-3
CDR3: CASSLISGLAGSRGTDTQYF
DNA: TGCGCCAGCAGCTTGATTTCGGGACTAGCGGGTAGCCGCGGGACAGATACGCAGTATTTT

V: TRBV7-2
length: 19
D: TRBD1
size: NA
J: TRBJ2-1
CDR3: CASSFGQGGIFGKYNEQFF
DNA: TGTGCCAGCAGCTTCGGACAGGGGGGAATTTTCGGCAAGTACAATGAGCAGTTCTTC

V: TRBV30
length: 14
D: TRBD2
size: many
J: TRBJ2-1
CDR3: CASEASGGGNEQFF
DNA: TGTGCCTCCGAGGCTAGCGGGGGCGGCAATGAGCAGTTCTTC

V: TRBV6-5
length: 13
D: NA
size: NA
J: TRBJ2-5
CDR3: CASSYDPQETQYF
DNA: TGTGCCAGCAGTTACGACCCCCAAGAGACCCAGTACTTC

V: TRBV4-1
length: 17
D: TRBD1
size: once
J: TRBJ2-3
CDR3: CASSQIGQGAFADTQYF
DNA: TGCGCCAGCAGCCAAATAGGACAGGGGGCTTTTGCAGATACGCAGTATTTT

V: TRBV11-3
length: 15
D: TRBD2
size: NA
J: TRBJ2-1
CDR3: CASSSRESPYNEQFF
DNA: TGTGCCAGCAGCTCGCGGGAGTCGCCCTACAATGAGCAGTTCTTC

V: TRBV9
length: 17
D: TRBD2
size: NA
J: TRBJ2-1
CDR3: CASSAEARGDSYNEQFF
DNA: TGTGCCAGCAGCGCCGAGGCCCGGGGGGACTCCTACAATGAGCAGTTCTTC

V: TRBV4-1
length: 17
D: TRBD2
size: NA
J: TRBJ2-7
CDR3: CASSQETAGLSSYEQYF
DNA: TGCGCCAGCAGCCAAGAGACGGCGGGACTAAGCTCCTACGAGCAGTACTTC

V: TRBV5-1
length: 14
D: TRBD1
size: NA
J: TRBJ2-5
CDR3: CASSPRTGGAIQYF
DNA: TGCGCCAGCAGCCCCCGGACAGGGGGCGCGATCCAGTACTTC

V: TRBV27
length: 17
D: NA
size: few
J: TRBJ2-2
CDR3: CASKSRNPGRGTGELFF
DNA: TGTGCCAGCAAATCCCGAAATCCCGGTAGAGGCACCGGGGAGCTGTTTTTT

V: TRBV29-1
length: 11
D: NA
size: NA
J: TRBJ1-3
CDR3: CSGTGLDTIYF
DNA: TGCAGCGGCACGGGGCTGGACACCATATATTTT

V: TRBV7-7
length: 15
D: TRBD1
size: NA
J: TRBJ2-5
CDR3: CASSLGGRGRETQYF
DNA: TGTGCTAGCAGCTTAGGGGGCAGGGGGCGCGAGACCCAGTACTTC

V: TRBV10-1
length: 16
D: TRBD1
size: NA
J: TRBJ2-1
CDR3: CASSPPGTGGINEQFF
DNA: TGCGCCAGCAGTCCCCCCGGGACAGGGGGTATCAATGAGCAGTTCTTC

V: TRBV4-2
length: 15
D: NA
size: NA
J: TRBJ1-1
CDR3: CASSQDFREPLEAFF
DNA: TGTGCCAGCAGCCAAGATTTTCGGGAACCCCTCGAAGCTTTCTTT

V: TRBV4-1
length: 15
D: TRBD2
size: few
J: TRBJ2-7
CDR3: CASSQDWGSGRAEYF
DNA: TGCGCCAGCAGCCAAGATTGGGGTAGCGGGAGGGCCGAGTACTTC

V: TRBV5-1
length: 16
D: NA
size: NA
J: TRBJ2-2
CDR3: CASSTPQGMNTGELFF
DNA: TGCGCCAGCAGCACACCACAGGGAATGAACACCGGGGAGCTGTTTTTT

V: TRBV2
length: 13
D: NA
size: NA
J: TRBJ1-5
CDR3: CASSGMGNQPQHF
DNA: TGTGCCAGCAGTGGTATGGGCAATCAGCCCCAGCATTTT

V: TRBV20-1
length: 11
D: NA
size: NA
J: TRBJ2-1
CDR3: CSARDTRGQFF
DNA: TGCAGTGCTAGAGATACCCGGGGGCAGTTCTTC

V: TRBV9
length: 17
D: TRBD2
size: NA
J: TRBJ2-1
CDR3: CASSATGLAGLRDEQFF
DNA: TGTGCCAGCAGCGCCACGGGACTAGCGGGCCTTCGGGATGAGCAGTTCTTC

V: TRBV7-9
length: 16
D: TRBD2
size: NA
J: TRBJ2-2
CDR3: CASSPPGLSNTGELFF
DNA: TGTGCCAGCAGCCCACCGGGACTATCCAACACCGGGGAGCTGTTTTTT